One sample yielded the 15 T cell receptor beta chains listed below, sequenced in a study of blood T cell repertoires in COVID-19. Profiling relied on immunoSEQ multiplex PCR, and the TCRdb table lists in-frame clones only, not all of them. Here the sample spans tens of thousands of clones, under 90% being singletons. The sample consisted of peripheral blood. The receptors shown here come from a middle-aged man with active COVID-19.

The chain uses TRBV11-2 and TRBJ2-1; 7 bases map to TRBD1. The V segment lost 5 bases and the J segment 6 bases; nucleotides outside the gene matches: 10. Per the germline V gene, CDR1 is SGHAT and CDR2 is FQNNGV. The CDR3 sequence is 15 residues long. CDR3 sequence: CASSPGTDGSNEQFF. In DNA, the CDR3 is TGTGCCAGCAGCCCTGGGACAGATGGGAGCAATGAGCAGTTCTTC.

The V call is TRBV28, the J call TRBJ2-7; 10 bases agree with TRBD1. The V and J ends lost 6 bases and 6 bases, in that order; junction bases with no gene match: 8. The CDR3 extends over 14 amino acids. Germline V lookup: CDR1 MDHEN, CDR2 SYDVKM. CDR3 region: CASRGTGAVSEQYF. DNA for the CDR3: TGTGCCAGCAGGGGGACAGGGGCCGTTAGCGAGCAGTACTTC.

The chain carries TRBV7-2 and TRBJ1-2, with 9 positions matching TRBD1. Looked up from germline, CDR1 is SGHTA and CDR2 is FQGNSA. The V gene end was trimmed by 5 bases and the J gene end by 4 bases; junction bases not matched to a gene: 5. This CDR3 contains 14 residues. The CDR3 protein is CASSPRDRVYGYTF. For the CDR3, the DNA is TGTGCCAGCAGCCCCCGGGACAGGGTCTATGGCTACACCTTC.

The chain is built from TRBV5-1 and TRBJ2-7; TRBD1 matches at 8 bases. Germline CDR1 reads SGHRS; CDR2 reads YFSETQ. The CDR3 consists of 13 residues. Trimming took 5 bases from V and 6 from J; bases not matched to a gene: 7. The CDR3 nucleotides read TGCGCCAGCAGACCAACACAGGGGGGCGAGCAGTACTTC. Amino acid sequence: CASRPTQGGEQYF.

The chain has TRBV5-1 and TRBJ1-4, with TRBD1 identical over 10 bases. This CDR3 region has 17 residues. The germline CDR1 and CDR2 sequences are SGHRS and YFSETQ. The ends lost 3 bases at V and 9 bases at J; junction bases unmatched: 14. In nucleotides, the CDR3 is TGCGCCAGCAGCTCCCCCGGGACAGGGGACCGGGGACAAAAACTGTTTTTT. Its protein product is CASSSPGTGDRGQKLFF.

CDR3 nucleotides: TGTGCCAGCAGCCACCTCAGGGGGCAGGCCGGGGAGCTGTTTTTT. It codes for CASSHLRGQAGELFF. The chain couples TRBV5-5 to TRBJ2-2; the match to TRBD1 covers 8 bases. This CDR3 is built from 15 residues. The germline gives CDR1 SGHKS, CDR2 YYEKEE (reference sequence). V was clipped by 4 bases and J by 6 bases; unmatched bases: 8. Filled out from reference TRBV5-5 and TRBJ2-2, the complete variable domain reads DAGVTQSPTHLIKTRGQQVTLRCSPISGHKSVSWYQQVLGQGPQFIFQYYEKEERGRGNFPDRFSARQFPNYSSELNVNALLLGDSALYLCASSHLRGQAGELFFGEGSRLTVL.

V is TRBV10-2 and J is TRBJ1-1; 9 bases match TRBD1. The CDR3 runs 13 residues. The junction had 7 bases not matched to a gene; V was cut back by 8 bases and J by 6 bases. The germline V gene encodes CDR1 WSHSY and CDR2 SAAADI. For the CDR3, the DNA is TGCGCCAGCGGTATACAGGGGGCCTCTGAAGCTTTCTTT. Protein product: CASGIQGASEAFF.

The CDR3 DNA follows: TGCGCCAGCAGCTTGGGTAGCGGCTACAATGAGCAGTTCTTC. Encoded protein: CASSLGSGYNEQFF. J is TRBJ2-1 and V is TRBV5-1, with a tentative D call TRBD2 (6 bases). The CDR3 is 14 amino acids. The ends were cut back, 0 bases at V and 3 bases at J, with 7 bases in the middle. Germline V gene sequence: CDR1 SGHRS, CDR2 YFSETQ.

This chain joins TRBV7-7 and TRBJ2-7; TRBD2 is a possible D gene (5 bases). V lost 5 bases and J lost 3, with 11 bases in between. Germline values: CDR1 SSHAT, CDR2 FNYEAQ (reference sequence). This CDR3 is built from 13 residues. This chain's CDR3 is CASSPERGYEQYF. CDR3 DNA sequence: TGTGCCAGCAGCCCCGAACGGGGCTACGAGCAGTACTTC. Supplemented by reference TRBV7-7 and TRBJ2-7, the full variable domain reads GAGVSQSPRYKVTKRGQDVTLRCDPISSHATLYWYQQALGQGPEFLTYFNYEAQPDKSGLPSDRFSAERPEGSISTLTIQRTEQRDSAMYRCASSPERGYEQYFGPGTRLTVT.

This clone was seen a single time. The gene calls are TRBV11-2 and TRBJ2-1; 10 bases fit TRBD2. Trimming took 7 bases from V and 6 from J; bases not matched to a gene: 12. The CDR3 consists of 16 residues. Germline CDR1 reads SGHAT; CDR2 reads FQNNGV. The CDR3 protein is CASTPPGTSASNEQFF. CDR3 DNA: TGTGCCAGCACCCCTCCCGGGACTAGCGCCTCCAATGAGCAGTTCTTC.

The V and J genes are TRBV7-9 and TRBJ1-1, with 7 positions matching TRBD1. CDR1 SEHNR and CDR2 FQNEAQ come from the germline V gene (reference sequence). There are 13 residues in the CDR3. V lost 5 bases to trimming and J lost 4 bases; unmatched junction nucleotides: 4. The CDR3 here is CASSLRQGTEAFF. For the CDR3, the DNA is TGTGCCAGCAGCCTACGACAGGGCACTGAAGCTTTCTTT.

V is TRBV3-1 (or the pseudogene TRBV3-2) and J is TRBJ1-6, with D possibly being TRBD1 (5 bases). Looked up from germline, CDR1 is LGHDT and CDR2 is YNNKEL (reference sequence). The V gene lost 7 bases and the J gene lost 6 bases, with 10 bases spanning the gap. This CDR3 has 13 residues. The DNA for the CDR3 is TGTGCCAGCACAGGGTTCCTTAATTCACCCCTCCACTTT. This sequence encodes CASTGFLNSPLHF.

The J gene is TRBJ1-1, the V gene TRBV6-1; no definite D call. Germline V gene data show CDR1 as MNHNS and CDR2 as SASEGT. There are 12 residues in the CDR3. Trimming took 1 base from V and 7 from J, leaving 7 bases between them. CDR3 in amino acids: CASSEGYGEAFF. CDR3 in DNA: TGTGCCAGCAGTGAAGGATACGGTGAAGCTTTCTTT.

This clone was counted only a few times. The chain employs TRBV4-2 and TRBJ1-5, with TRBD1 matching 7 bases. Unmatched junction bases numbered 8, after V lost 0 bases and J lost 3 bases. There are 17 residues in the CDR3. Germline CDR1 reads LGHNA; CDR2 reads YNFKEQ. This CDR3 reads CASSQDEGDSYNQPQHF. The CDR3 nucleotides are TGTGCCAGCAGCCAAGATGAAGGGGACAGCTACAATCAGCCCCAGCATTTT.

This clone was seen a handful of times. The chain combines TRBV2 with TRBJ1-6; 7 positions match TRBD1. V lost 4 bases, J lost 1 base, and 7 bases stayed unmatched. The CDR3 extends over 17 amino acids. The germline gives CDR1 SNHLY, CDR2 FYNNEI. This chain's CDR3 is CASSGGTAKSYNSPLHF. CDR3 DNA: TGTGCCAGCAGTGGAGGGACAGCGAAATCCTATAATTCACCCCTCCACTTT.